The source of this T cell receptor (beta chain) is a study of blood T cell repertoires in COVID-19. The overall study: Samples of COVID-19 (acute and convalescent) were obtained from the United States, Italy and Spain. Sources were T cells, B-cell-depleted T cells, or PBMCs; the material itself was cDNA or gDNA.

CDR1 is MNHEY and CDR2 is SVGAGI in the germline V gene. V was cut by 7 bases and J by 4 bases, with 14 bases left in between. This CDR3 comprises 14 residues. Per the authors' pipeline: Scientists estimated how many nucleated cells there were by amplifying reference gene primers. Some clones are missing from TCRdb's copy, which holds only in-frame ones; the method was immunoSEQ multiplex PCR. The V and J calls and clone size are taken from that table; D and trimming were inferred from the DNA. The sample has 100,000 to 120,000 clones, 88% seen once. This clone was detected only once. The receptor comes from a woman aged 45-59 years with acute or convalescent COVID-19. Sequences were obtained from peripheral blood. The chain couples TRBV6-5 to TRBJ2-1, with unresolved D. The CDR3 coding sequence is TGTGCCAGCAATTTCCCGGCGGCTTACAATGAGCAGTTCTTC. It translates to CASNFPAAYNEQFF.